Shown below are 14 T cell receptor beta chains from a single sample sequenced in a study of tumor and adjacent non-tumor tissue in lung cancer. The template was RNA from unsorted bulk tissue. Distant lung tissue was collected more than 3 cm away from the tumor edge. The library came from three nested PCR rounds adapted from ARM-PCR protocols. From the multiplex PCR reads, TCRdb called clonotypes with MiXCR, one entry per CDR3 protein. The sample gives approximately 66,000 distinct CDR3 sequences, around two thirds of which show up once; under 35% is in the top ten. The sample comprised distant non-tumor lung tissue. The origin of the receptors is a man aged 65 to 79 with non-small cell lung cancer.

A note on this clonotype: Germline is not matched at one junction end, which may reflect a read error. The V gene is TRBV7-3, the J gene TRBJ2-5; 8 positions match TRBD2. This CDR3 is 15 amino acids long. In germline, CDR1 is SGHTA, CDR2 FQGTGA. CDR3 in amino acids: CASSLNGGGEEIQYF. The CDR3, as DNA: TGTGCCAGCAGCTTAAACGGGGGGGGGGAAGAGATCCAGTACTTC.

Comments on this clonotype: Given a much more abundant clone one base away, this may be a read error. Here the CDR3 omits its conserved ending phenylalanine or tryptophan, so a read error is the likely source. This chain joins TRBV29-1 and TRBJ1-2, with D possibly being TRBD1 (6 bases). Germline CDR1 reads SQVTM; CDR2 reads ANQGSEA. This CDR3 has 12 amino acids. V lost 6 bases and J lost 2, with 10 bases in between. CDR3 in amino acids: CSVDRLNYGYTL. CDR3 DNA: TGCAGCGTCGACAGGTTAAACTATGGCTACACCCTC.

With regard to this clonotype: At one end the junction does not follow the germline gene, possibly because of a read error. The J gene is TRBJ2-2, the V gene TRBV11-2, with D tentatively TRBD2 (5 bases). CDR1 is SGHAT and CDR2 is FQNNGV in the germline V gene. This CDR3 region has 16 residues. DNA for the CDR3: TGTGTCAGCAGCTTAGATCGACTACCCTCGGCCGGGAAGCTGTTTTTT. Encoded protein: CVSSLDRLPSAGKLFF.

Note on this clonotype: As the CDR3 is not closed by the conserved phenylalanine or tryptophan, this likely results from a read error. It is unclear where the CDR3 begins or ends on the DNA, so no DNA is shown, and the CDR3 is as TCRdb lists it. V is TRBV5-8 and J is TRBJ2-5. 15 amino acids form the CDR3, both terminal residues included. Germline CDR1 is SGHTS and CDR2 is YDEGEE. The CDR3: CASSLAGMVGETRYL.

As concerns this clonotype: The conserved final phenylalanine or tryptophan is absent from the CDR3, which likely points to a read error. It is unclear where the CDR3 begins or ends on the DNA, so no DNA is shown, and the CDR3 is as TCRdb lists it. This chain uses TRBV11-2 with TRBJ2-1. Germline values: CDR1 SGHAT, CDR2 FQNNGV. The CDR3 has 15 amino acids, counting both end residues. The CDR3 loop reads CASSHFGGSYNEQFL.

Notes on this clonotype: This may arise from a read error, as a much more abundant clone is one base away. The J gene is TRBJ1-1, the V gene TRBV13; no clear D. CDR3 length: 15 amino acids. Germline V CDR1 and CDR2: PRHDT, FYEKMQ (reference sequence). DNA of the CDR3: TGTGTCAGCAGCTCCCGAGACTCCCCAACCAATGAAGCTTTCTTT. Translation: CVSSSRDSPTNEAFF.

This clonotype appeared many times. The chain uses TRBV28 and TRBJ1-5; the D gene is possibly TRBD1 (5 bases). Germline CDR1 MDHEN, CDR2 SYDVKM. V lost 6 bases and J lost 9, with 12 bases in between. The CDR3 is made up of 12 amino acids. The CDR3 reads CASSALRGPQHF. CDR3 DNA sequence: TGTGCCAGCAGCGCCTTAAGGGGGCCCCAGCATTTT.

For this clonotype: A much larger clone differs from this one at a single base, so this may be a read error. The rearrangement joins TRBV7-8 to TRBJ2-5; perhaps TRBD1 as D (5 bases). Germline V lookup: CDR1 SGHVS, CDR2 FQNEAQ. This CDR3 region has 13 residues. CDR3 sequence reads: CAGSLGVVETQYF. CDR3 DNA: TGTGCCGGCAGCTTAGGGGTTGTGGAGACCCAGTACTTC. Looking up the rest from reference TRBV7-8 and TRBJ2-5 gives the full variable domain: GAGVSQSPRYKVAKRGQDVALRCDPISGHVSLFWYQQALGQGPEFLTYFQNEAQLDKSGLPSDRFFAERPEGSVSTLKIQRTQQEDSAVYLCAGSLGVVETQYFGPGTRLLVL.

There are many counts of this clonotype. One junction end does not reproduce the germline sequence, and a read error may be involved. The chain links TRBV11-1 to TRBJ2-7; perhaps TRBD1 as D (5 bases). The CDR3 has 13 amino acids. Germline V CDR1 and CDR2: SGHAT, FQDESV (reference sequence). In DNA form, the CDR3 reads TGTGCCAGCAGCTTAAGACAGACATACGGGCAGTACTTC. Its protein is CASSLRQTYGQYF.

Notes on this clonotype: Mismatch with germline at one junction end may stem from a read error. The genes are TRBV6-5 and TRBJ2-2; D not resolved. CDR3 length equals 15 residues. Germline-derived CDR1 and CDR2 are MNHEY and SVGAGI. This chain's CDR3 is CASSYSGSGTWELFF. The CDR3 nucleotides are TGTGCCAGCAGCTACAGTGGGTCCGGCACCTGGGAGCTGTTTTTT.

This clonotype was counted only a few times. A much more abundant neighbour one base away suggests this may be a read error. The V and J genes are TRBV5-6 and TRBJ2-7; the D gene could be TRBD1 or TRBD2 (5 bases each). Trimming removed 4 bases at V and 5 bases at J, with 13 bases between. Looked up from germline, CDR1 is SGHDT and CDR2 is YYEEEE. The CDR3 is 13 residues long. In nucleotides, the CDR3 is TGTGCCAGCAGCCGGGACGGGGACCACGAGCAGTACTTC. It codes for CASSRDGDHEQYF.

This chain links TRBV5-1 with TRBJ1-1, with D possibly TRBD1 on 5 matching bases. The CDR3 is 15 residues long. Trimming took off 3 bases at V and 4 bases at J, with 16 bases between the two ends. Germline V lookup: CDR1 SGHRS, CDR2 YFSETQ. CDR3 coding DNA: TGCGCCAGCAGCTCGGTGGGACCTACGAGCACTGAAGCTTTCTTT. Its protein product is CASSSVGPTSTEAFF.

This rearrangement joins TRBV12-3 or TRBV12-4 to TRBJ2-3, with 8 bases that match TRBD1. This CDR3 comprises 14 residues. The CDR3 here is CVSSSGGTTDTQYF. The CDR3 region has the DNA TGTGTTAGCAGTTCAGGGGGCACCACAGATACGCAGTATTTT.

Concerning this clonotype itself: This could be a read error, since a much larger clone is one nucleotide away. CDR3 coding DNA: TGTGCCAGCTGCTTGTCTGGGGGGAACACTGAAGCTTTCTTT. Protein sequence: CASCLSGGNTEAFF. The V call is TRBV5-6, the J call TRBJ1-1; possible D gene TRBD1, 5 bases. Germline CDR1 is SGHDT and CDR2 is YYEEEE. The CDR3 contains 14 residues.